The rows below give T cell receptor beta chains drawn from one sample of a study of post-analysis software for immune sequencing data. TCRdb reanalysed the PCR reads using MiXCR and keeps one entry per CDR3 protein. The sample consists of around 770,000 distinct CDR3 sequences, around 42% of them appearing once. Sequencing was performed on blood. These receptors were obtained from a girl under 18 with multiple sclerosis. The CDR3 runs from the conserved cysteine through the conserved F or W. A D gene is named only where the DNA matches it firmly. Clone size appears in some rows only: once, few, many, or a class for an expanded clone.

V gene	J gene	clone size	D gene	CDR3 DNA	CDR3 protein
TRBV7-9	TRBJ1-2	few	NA	TGTGCCATCGTCGGGGGGGGCTACACCTTC	CAIVGGGYTF
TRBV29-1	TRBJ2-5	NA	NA	TGCAGCGTTGAGGAGGGTCAAGAGACCCAGTACTTC	CSVEEGQETQYF
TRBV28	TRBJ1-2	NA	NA	TGTGCCAGCAGCGACCCGAATGCCGGCTACACCTTT	CASSDPNAGYTF
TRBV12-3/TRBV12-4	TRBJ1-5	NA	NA	TGTGCCAGCAGTTTTTCGGGAGCTCGGGGCAATCAGCCCCAGCATTTT	CASSFSGARGNQPQHF
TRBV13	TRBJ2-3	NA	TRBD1	TGTGCCAGCAGCTTATCGGGACAGGATGGGGGCACAGATACGCAGTATTTT	CASSLSGQDGGTDTQYF
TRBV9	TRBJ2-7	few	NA	TGTGCCAGCAGCGTAGGCAGCGACCCCTACGAGCAGTACTTC	CASSVGSDPYEQYF
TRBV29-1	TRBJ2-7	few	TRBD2	TGCAGCGTTGTACGCGGAGCGGGGGGTGAGCAGTACTTC	CSVVRGAGGEQYF
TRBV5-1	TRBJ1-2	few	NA	TGCGCCAGCAGCTTTGCACAGGGTTGGGGCTACACCTTC	CASSFAQGWGYTF
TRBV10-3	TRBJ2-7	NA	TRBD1	TGTGCCATCAGTGACACCGGACAGGTTTCACCCTACGAGCAGTACTTC	CAISDTGQVSPYEQYF
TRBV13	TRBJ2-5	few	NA	TGTGCCAGCAGCCTCCGGGGACTTTTAGAGACCCAGTACTTC	CASSLRGLLETQYF
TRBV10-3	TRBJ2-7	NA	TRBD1	TGTGCCATCAGTGAGTCAGCGACAGGGCGAGGGAACGAGCAGTACTTC	CAISESATGRGNEQYF
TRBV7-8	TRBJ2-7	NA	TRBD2	TGTGCCAGCAGCTTGACGAGTAGCGGGAGGGCCGGCTACGAGCAGTACTTC	CASSLTSSGRAGYEQYF
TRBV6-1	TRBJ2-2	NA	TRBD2	TGTGCCAGCAGTGAAGGGCTAGCGGGAGGCCCAAACACCGGGGAGCTGTTTTTT	CASSEGLAGGPNTGELFF
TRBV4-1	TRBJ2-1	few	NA	TGCGCCAGCAGCCAAGCTCTAAACAATGAGCAGTTCTTC	CASSQALNNEQFF
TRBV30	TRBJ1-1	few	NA	TGTGCCTGGAGTACAGTGGATGGGGCTGAAGCTTTCTTT	CAWSTVDGAEAFF
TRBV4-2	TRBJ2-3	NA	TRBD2	TGTGCCAGCAGCCAAGACGGCGGCGGGAGCGATACGCAGTATTTT	CASSQDGGGSDTQYF
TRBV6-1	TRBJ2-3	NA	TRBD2	TGTGCCATCCCCGGGACTAGCGGACGCACAGATACGCAGTATTTT	CAIPGTSGRTDTQYF
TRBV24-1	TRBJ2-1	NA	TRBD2	TGTGCCACCAGTGATTTATCGGGAGGGCCCTCCTACAATGAGCAGTTCTTC	CATSDLSGGPSYNEQFF
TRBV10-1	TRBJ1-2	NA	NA	TGCGCCAGCAGTGAGTTCCCAGGGGATGGCTACACCTTC	CASSEFPGDGYTF
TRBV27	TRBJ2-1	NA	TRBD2	TGTGCCAGCAGCATAGGACTAGCGGGAGCCCGTGCAGATGAGCAGTTCTTC	CASSIGLAGARADEQFF
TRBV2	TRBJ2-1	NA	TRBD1	TGTGCCAGCAGTGTCCTGGGAGGACAGGGCGGTGAGCAGTTCTTC	CASSVLGGQGGEQFF
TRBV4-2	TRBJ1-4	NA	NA	TGTGCCAGCAGCCTCCTCGGGGCACAGGGTGGGGCAACTAATGAAAAACTGTTTTTT	CASSLLGAQGGATNEKLFF
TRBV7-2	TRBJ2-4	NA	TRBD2	TGTGCCAGCAGCTCTGGGACTAGCGGGCAAAACATTCAGTACTTC	CASSSGTSGQNIQYF
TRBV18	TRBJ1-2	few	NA	TGTGCCAGCTCACCAGATGCAGGCAGGTTGAGAGGCTACACCTTC	CASSPDAGRLRGYTF
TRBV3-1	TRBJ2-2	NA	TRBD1	TGTGCCAGCAGCCAACACAGGGGGCGCCCCGGGGAGCTGTTTTTT	CASSQHRGRPGELFF
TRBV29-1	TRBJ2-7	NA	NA	TGCAGCGTTGTTGGGACACCAAAATTCCCCTACGAGCAGTACTTC	CSVVGTPKFPYEQYF
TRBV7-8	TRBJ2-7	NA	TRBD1	TGTGCCAGCAGCTTAGTTCCCGGGACAGGGGCCTACGAGCAGTACTTC	CASSLVPGTGAYEQYF
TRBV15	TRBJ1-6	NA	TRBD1	TGTGCCACCAGCAGAGTAGGACAGGCAAATTCACCCCTCCACTTT	CATSRVGQANSPLHF
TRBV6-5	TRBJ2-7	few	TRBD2	TGTGCCAGCAGTCCGAGACTAGCCGATCGCTCCTACGAGCAGTACTTC	CASSPRLADRSYEQYF
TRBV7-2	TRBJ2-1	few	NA	TGTGCCAGCAGCTTAGAACTAGCCGGGAACAATGAGCAGTTCTTC	CASSLELAGNNEQFF
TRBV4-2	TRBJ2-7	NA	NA	TGTGCCAGCAGCCATATCGGGAGTGGGTCCTACGAGCAGTACTTC	CASSHIGSGSYEQYF
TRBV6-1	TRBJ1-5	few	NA	TGTGCCAGCAGTGGGGGGAGGGTGAACAATCAGCCCCAGCATTTT	CASSGGRVNNQPQHF
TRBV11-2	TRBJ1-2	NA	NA	TGTGCCAGCAGCTTGTCCACGAGGTATGGCTACACCTTC	CASSLSTRYGYTF
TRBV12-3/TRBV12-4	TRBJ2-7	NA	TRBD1	TGTGCCAGCAGTTTTGGGACAGGGCACTACGAGCAGTACTTC	CASSFGTGHYEQYF
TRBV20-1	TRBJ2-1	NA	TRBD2	TGCAGTGCTTTGGGACTAGCGGGAGTTCTGGAGAATGAGCAGTTCTTC	CSALGLAGVLENEQFF
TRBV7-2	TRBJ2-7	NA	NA	TGTGCCAGCAGCTTAGTCTGGGGGAGTACAATCTACGAGCAGTACTTC	CASSLVWGSTIYEQYF
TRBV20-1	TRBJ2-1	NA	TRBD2	TGCAGTGCCCCCCCGGATTGGGCGGGGGGAATAGAAAACTACAATGAGCAGTTCTTC	CSAPPDWAGGIENYNEQFF
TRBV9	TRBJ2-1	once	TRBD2	TGTGCCAGCAGCCCGCGGACTAGCACCCTGACCCCCTACAATGAGCAGTTCTTC	CASSPRTSTLTPYNEQFF